These 10 T cell receptor beta chains originate from one sample sequenced in a study of identical twins. TCRdb ran MiXCR on the 5' RACE reads and lists one entry per CDR3 protein. The table has 700,000 or so distinct CDR3 sequences, over 8.5% seen once. This sample was also put to use in a study of yellow fever vaccine responses in identical twins.

Source material: PBMCs. The receptors were sampled from a woman aged 18-30 years in good health.

This clonotype was recorded at least ten times. The chain recombines TRBV27 with TRBJ1-2; weak D call: TRBD1 (5 bases). In germline, CDR1 is MNHEY, CDR2 SMNVEV (reference sequence). V was shortened by 6 bases and J by 2 bases, with 10 bases between the two germline ends. This CDR3 has 13 amino acids. The DNA for the CDR3 is TGTGCCAGCAGGCAGGGATTGAACTATGGCTACACCTTC. Its translation is CASRQGLNYGYTF.

The table lists this clonotype with a few counts. The junction differs from germline at one of its ends, possibly a read error. The chain uses TRBV7-8 and TRBJ1-1, with D maybe TRBD1 (5 bases). In germline, CDR1 is SGHVS, CDR2 FQNEAQ. The CDR3 sequence is 15 residues long. The CDR3 DNA is TGTTCCAGCAGCCGTTTGGGGGTAGACCCGGGTGGGGCTTTCTTT. It translates to CSSSRLGVDPGGAFF.

The chain links TRBV6-5 to TRBJ2-1; 7 nucleotides agree with TRBD1. This CDR3 has 11 amino acids. V shed 7 bases and J 6 bases; nucleotides not matched to a gene: 0. The germline V gene has CDR1 MNHEY and CDR2 SVGAGI. In DNA form, the CDR3 reads TGTGCCAGCAACAGGGGCAATGAGCAGTTCTTC. Translation: CASNRGNEQFF.

The rearrangement links TRBV7-2 to TRBJ2-4; D is possibly TRBD2 (6 bases). The CDR3 runs to 17 residues. V was shortened by 1 base and J by 0 bases, with 13 bases between the two germline ends. Germline CDR1 reads SGHTA; CDR2 reads FQGNSA. CDR3 in DNA: TGTGCCAGCAGCTTAGGTCCGGGACTTGGAGCCAAAAACATTCAGTACTTC. Translated: CASSLGPGLGAKNIQYF. Filled out from reference TRBV7-2 and TRBJ2-4, the complete variable domain reads GAGVSQSPSNKVTEKGKDVELRCDPISGHTALYWYRQSLGQGLEFLIYFQGNSAPDKSGLPSDRFSAERTGGSVSTLTIQRTQQEDSAVYLCASSLGPGLGAKNIQYFGAGTRLSVL.

V usage is TRBV6-1 and J usage is TRBJ2-1; 7 nucleotides match TRBD1. The germline V gene encodes CDR1 MNHNS and CDR2 SASEGT. CDR3 length equals 16 residues. V gave up 6 bases and J gave up 12 bases; unmatched junction bases: 20. This CDR3 is CASSPLQRQGKLVQFF. The CDR3 DNA follows: TGTGCCAGCAGCCCACTACAACGACAGGGAAAATTGGTGCAGTTCTTC.

This clonotype was seen more than once but under ten times. The chain's CDR3 is CASSDPAGPDEKLFF. The CDR3 nucleotides are TGTGCCAGCAGCGACCCGGCAGGGCCAGATGAAAAACTGTTTTTT. The V gene is TRBV2, the J gene TRBJ1-4; a possible D gene is TRBD1 (5 bases). The ends were cut back, 6 bases at V and 6 bases at J, with 17 bases in the middle. The CDR3 runs 15 residues. Germline V gene data show CDR1 as SNHLY and CDR2 as FYNNEI. Complete variable domain (other parts from reference TRBV2 and TRBJ1-4): EPEVTQTPSHQVTQMGQEVILRCVPISNHLYFYWYRQILGQKVEFLVSFYNNEISEKSEIFDDQFSVERPDGSNFTLKIRSTKLEDSAMYFCASSDPAGPDEKLFFGSGTQLSVL.

The chain employs TRBV25-1 and TRBJ2-1, with D possibly being TRBD2 (6 bases). This CDR3 comprises 15 residues. Germline V gives CDR1 MGHDK, CDR2 SYGVNS. Trimming pared 5 bases from V and 6 bases from J, leaving 17 bases between. CDR3 loop: CASSSNPGTPNEQFF. The CDR3 nucleotides are TGTGCCAGCAGTTCAAATCCCGGGACTCCCAATGAGCAGTTCTTC.

This sequence joins TRBV7-2 and TRBJ1-2; D may be TRBD1 (6 bases). Germline V gives CDR1 SGHTA, CDR2 FQGNSA. Trimming removed 3 bases from V and 6 bases from J, with 11 bases in between. The CDR3 sequence is 13 residues long. This CDR3 is CASSFLGADGYTF. CDR3 sequence (DNA): TGTGCCAGCAGCTTTTTGGGGGCAGATGGCTACACCTTC.

This clonotype came up many times. The chain has TRBV12-3 or TRBV12-4 and TRBJ2-1, with D possibly TRBD2 on 7 matching bases. Deletions cut 7 bases from V and 8 bases from J, with 18 bases between. The CDR3 consists of 14 residues. The CDR3 protein is CASMGGGSWDEQFF. CDR3 in DNA: TGTGCCAGCATGGGGGGGGGCAGTTGGGATGAGCAGTTCTTC.

This clonotype was picked up a small number of times. This chain uses TRBV12-3 or TRBV12-4 with TRBJ1-2; 7 bases match TRBD1. V lost 6 bases and J lost 3; bases outside the gene matches: 10. CDR3 size: 15 residues. Here the CDR3 DNA reads TGTGCCAGCAGGCGAGACAGGGAAGGAGACTATGGCTACACCTTC. The encoded protein is CASRRDREGDYGYTF.